Listed below are T cell receptor beta chains from one sample, sequenced in a study of T cells in Graves' hyperthyroidism and ophthalmopathy. TCRdb re-called the multiplex PCR reads with MiXCR, one entry per CDR3 protein. The sample includes about 740,000 distinct CDR3 sequences, roughly 15% of them seen just once. Sequenced input: blood. These receptors were taken from a young woman with Graves' hyperthyroidism. CDR3s include the opening cysteine and the closing phenylalanine or tryptophan. Each record gives: clone size, CDR3 length, V gene, J gene, D gene, CDR3 protein, CDR3 DNA. D genes are given only for firm matches. Clone size is shown for a subset of rows, as once, few, many or a class of expanded clone.

few	16	TRBV19	TRBJ2-7	-	CASSPFGGSSSYEQYF	TGTGCCAGTAGCCCCTTCGGCGGGTCGAGCTCCTACGAGCAGTACTTC
-	16	TRBV7-8	TRBJ1-3	-	CASSPELWNSGNTIYF	TGTGCCAGCAGCCCAGAGCTGTGGAACTCTGGAAACACCATATATTTT
many	15	TRBV12-3/TRBV12-4	TRBJ1-5	-	CASSLIGQSNQPQHF	TGTGCCAGCAGTCTTATAGGACAGTCCAATCAGCCCCAGCATTTT
-	18	TRBV6-1	TRBJ2-7	-	CASSEAPGERAFSYEQYF	TGTGCCAGCAGTGAAGCCCCTGGTGAGAGAGCCTTCTCCTACGAGCAGTACTTC
-	15	TRBV4-1	TRBJ1-1	-	CASRPFGRGVTEAFF	TGCGCCAGCAGGCCCTTCGGCAGGGGAGTTACTGAAGCTTTCTTT
-	17	TRBV20-1	TRBJ2-2	-	CSARDEFRGPNTGELFF	TGCAGTGCTAGAGATGAATTCCGGGGGCCGAACACCGGGGAGCTGTTTTTT
many	12	TRBV27	TRBJ2-7	-	CASSSQGFLQYF	TGTGCCAGCAGTTCCCAGGGGTTTTTGCAGTACTTC
many	15	TRBV20-1	TRBJ2-1	-	CSARANRVGDNEQFF	TGCAGTGCTAGAGCTAACAGGGTGGGGGACAATGAGCAGTTCTTC
few	15	TRBV6-5	TRBJ2-5	-	CASSYSRASQETQYF	TGTGCCAGCAGTTACTCAAGAGCGTCTCAAGAGACCCAGTACTTC
many	15	TRBV7-9	TRBJ2-7	-	CASSLEQGRFYEQYF	TGTGCCAGCAGCTTAGAACAGGGCCGGTTCTACGAGCAGTACTTC
-	15	TRBV10-3	TRBJ2-3	TRBD1	CAISDVVTGKDTQYF	TGTGCCATCAGTGACGTCGTGACAGGGAAAGATACGCAGTATTTT
-	16	TRBV5-1	TRBJ2-1	-	CASSLVNSPLGNEQFF	TGTGCCAGCAGCTTAGTCAACTCCCCATTGGGCAATGAGCAGTTCTTC
many	14	TRBV30	TRBJ1-5	-	CAWGSQGGRQPQHF	TGTGCCTGGGGGTCCCAGGGAGGGCGTCAGCCCCAGCATTTT
-	15	TRBV7-6	TRBJ1-3	-	CASSTVMGAGNTIYF	TGTGCCAGCAGTACCGTCATGGGTGCTGGAAACACCATATATTTT
-	19	TRBV13	TRBJ2-7	TRBD2	CASSLRIKGLAGGPYEQYF	TGTGCCAGCAGCTTAAGAATCAAGGGACTAGCGGGAGGGCCCTACGAGCAGTACTTC
few	15	TRBV27	TRBJ2-2	-	CASSWGGLTTGELFF	TGTGCCAGCAGTTGGGGCGGGTTAACCACCGGGGAGCTGTTTTTT
many	15	TRBV20-1	TRBJ2-7	TRBD1	CSASPADRTAYEQYF	TGCAGTGCTAGCCCCGCGGACAGGACAGCCTACGAGCAGTACTTC
many	14	TRBV3-1	TRBJ2-1	-	CASTSLAPVNEQFF	TGTGCCAGCACATCACTAGCCCCGGTCAATGAGCAGTTCTTC
-	15	TRBV28	TRBJ2-5	TRBD2	CASSPLAGSEETQYF	TGTGCCAGCAGTCCCCTAGCGGGATCGGAGGAGACCCAGTACTTC
-	13	TRBV9	TRBJ1-2	-	CASSKGTPDGYTF	TGTGCCAGCAGCAAAGGGACACCCGATGGCTACACCTTC
many	16	TRBV13	TRBJ2-7	TRBD2	CASSYRLAGGTYEQYF	TGTGCCAGCAGCTACCGACTAGCGGGAGGGACTTACGAGCAGTACTTC
-	13	TRBV6-1	TRBJ2-1	TRBD2	CASTGLADNEQFF	TGTGCCAGCACGGGACTAGCGGACAATGAGCAGTTCTTC
few	13	TRBV29-1	TRBJ2-1	TRBD1	CTGTGGSYNEQFF	TGCACCGGGACAGGGGGGTCCTACAATGAGCAGTTCTTC
-	14	TRBV9	TRBJ2-3	-	CASSVPDSTDTQYF	TGTGCCAGCAGCGTACCCGATAGCACAGATACGCAGTATTTT
-	16	TRBV4-2	TRBJ2-7	-	CASSQAFGGQSNEQYF	TGTGCCAGCAGCCAAGCTTTCGGGGGGCAGAGCAACGAGCAGTACTTC
-	12	TRBV28	TRBJ2-7	-	CAGTSPGAEQYF	TGTGCCGGCACCTCCCCTGGGGCGGAGCAGTACTTC
few	15	TRBV2	TRBJ2-4	TRBD1	CASSPSTGEVGGQYF	TGTGCCAGCAGCCCGTCGACAGGGGAAGTGGGGGGTCAGTACTTC
many	14	TRBV27	TRBJ1-5	-	CASSYKVSGQPQHF	TGTGCCAGCAGTTATAAAGTATCGGGGCAGCCCCAGCATTTT
few	14	TRBV7-9	TRBJ1-1	-	CATQRADMNTEAFF	TGTGCCACACAACGGGCGGACATGAACACTGAAGCTTTCTTT
-	13	TRBV19	TRBJ2-7	-	CASGPRSGYEQYF	TGTGCCAGTGGTCCGAGGAGCGGCTACGAGCAGTACTTC
many	14	TRBV29-1	TRBJ2-3	-	CSARTATSTDTQYF	TGCAGCGCACGGACCGCAACTAGCACAGATACGCAGTATTTT
-	18	TRBV4-3	TRBJ2-1	TRBD2	CASSQGLAGPSSYNEQFF	TGCGCCAGCAGCCAGGGACTAGCGGGTCCGAGCTCCTACAATGAGCAGTTCTTC
many	12	TRBV7-2	TRBJ2-7	TRBD2	CASSLGVAGQYF	TGTGCCAGCAGCTTAGGAGTAGCGGGGCAGTACTTC
few	15	TRBV6-2/TRBV6-3	TRBJ2-2	TRBD2	CASRGTTASPGELFF	TGTGCCAGCAGGGGGACTACAGCGAGTCCCGGGGAGCTGTTTTTT
-	13	TRBV27	TRBJ2-7	-	CASSPSRPYEQYF	TGTGCCAGCAGCCCGTCTCGGCCCTACGAGCAGTACTTC
-	12	TRBV29-1	TRBJ1-6	-	CSVGDKNSPLHF	TGCAGCGTTGGGGACAAGAATTCACCCCTCCACTTT
many	15	TRBV12-3/TRBV12-4	TRBJ2-2	-	CASSFGKSSTGELFF	TGTGCCAGCAGTTTCGGCAAATCGAGTACCGGGGAGCTGTTTTTT